The T cell receptor beta chain described here comes from a study of Ad26.COV2.S vaccination and SARS-CoV-2 variants. About the study: Donor got 5x10^10 or 1x10^11 viral particles of Ad26.COV2.S. Study-wide points: People who got the vaccine or the placebo had similar non-spike TCR breadth. Substantial response breadth was reportedly seen for spike-specific CD8+ and CD4+ T cells after vaccination.

As for treatment: approximately 18 received Ad26.COV2.S at low or high dose, single or two shots; a few received placebo; per-sample allocation not given. Each sample was drawn 63 days after the first injection (of vaccine or placebo). It was an adult aged 18-55 years in Boston who was the donor. Some clones are missing from TCRdb's copy, which holds only in-frame ones; the method was immunoSEQ multiplex PCR. The data show some 390,000 clones, about 88% seen once. V was clipped by 4 bases and J by 1 base, with 7 bases between them. Germline V gene lookup returns CDR1 SGHDN and CDR2 FVKESK. The CDR3 has 13 amino acids. About this clone: Its cognate antigen is unknown.

This TCR was recovered from a person between 18 and 65 years old who received the Ad26.COV2.S COVID-19 vaccine or a placebo. V and J are TRBV14 and TRBJ2-5; D remains unclear. The sequenced sample was peripheral blood, obtained in a trial of Ad26.COV2.S vaccine versus placebo. DNA of the CDR3: TGTGCCAGCAGCCCCCGGGTCCAAGAGACCCAGTACTTC. Its protein is CASSPRVQETQYF.